This entry concerns a single TCR beta chain. This sample is drawn from a study of blood T cell repertoires in COVID-19. TCRdb keeps only in-frame clones here, not all; method: immunoSEQ multiplex PCR. The data contain around 26,000 clones, around 90% of them singletons. V lost 5 bases to trimming and J lost 3 bases; unmatched junction nucleotides: 12. The CDR3 extends over 16 amino acids. The V gene's germline CDR1 is SGHTA and CDR2 FQGTGA. V usage is TRBV7-3 and J usage is TRBJ2-7, with 8 nucleotides matching TRBD2. The source material was peripheral blood. This TCR came from an older man with active COVID-19. The DNA of the CDR3 is TGTGCCAGCAGCGCTAGGTGGTTAGCGGGATTCTACGAGCAGTACTTC. Residues: CASSARWLAGFYEQYF.